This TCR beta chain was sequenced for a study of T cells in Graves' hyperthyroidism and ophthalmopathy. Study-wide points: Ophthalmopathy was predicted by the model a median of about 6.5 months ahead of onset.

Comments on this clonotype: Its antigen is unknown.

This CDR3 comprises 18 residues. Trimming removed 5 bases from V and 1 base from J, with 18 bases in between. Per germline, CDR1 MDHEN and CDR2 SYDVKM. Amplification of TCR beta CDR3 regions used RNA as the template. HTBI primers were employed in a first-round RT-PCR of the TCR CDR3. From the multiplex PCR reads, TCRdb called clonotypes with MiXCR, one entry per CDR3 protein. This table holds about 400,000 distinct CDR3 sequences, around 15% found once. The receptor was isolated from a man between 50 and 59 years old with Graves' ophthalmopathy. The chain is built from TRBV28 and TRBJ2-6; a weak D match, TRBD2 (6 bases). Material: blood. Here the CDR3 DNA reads TGTGCCAGCAGTAATAGCGGCCTAAGACCTTCTGGGGCCAACGTCCTGACTTTC. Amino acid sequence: CASSNSGLRPSGANVLTF. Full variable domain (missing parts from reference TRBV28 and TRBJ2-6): DVKVTQSSRYLVKRTGEKVFLECVQDMDHENMFWYRQDPGLGLRLIYFSYDVKMKEKGDIPEGYSVSREKKERFSLILESASTNQTSMYLCASSNSGLRPSGANVLTFGAGSRLTVL.